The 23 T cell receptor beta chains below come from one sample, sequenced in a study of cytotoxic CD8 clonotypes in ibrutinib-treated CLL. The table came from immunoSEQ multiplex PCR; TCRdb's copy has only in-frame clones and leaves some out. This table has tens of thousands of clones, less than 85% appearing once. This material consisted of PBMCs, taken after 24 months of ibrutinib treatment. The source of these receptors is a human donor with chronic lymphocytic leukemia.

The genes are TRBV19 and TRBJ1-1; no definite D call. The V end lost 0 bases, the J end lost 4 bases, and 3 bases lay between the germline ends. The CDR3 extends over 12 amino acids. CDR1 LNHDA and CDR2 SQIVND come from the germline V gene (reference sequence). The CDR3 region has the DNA TGTGCCAGTAGTATAGATCGCACTGAAGCTTTCTTT. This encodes CASSIDRTEAFF.

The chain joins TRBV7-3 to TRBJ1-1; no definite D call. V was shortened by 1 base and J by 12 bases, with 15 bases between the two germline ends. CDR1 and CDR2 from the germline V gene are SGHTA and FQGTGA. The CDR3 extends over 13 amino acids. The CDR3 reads CASSLIHGHPSFF. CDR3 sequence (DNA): TGTGCCAGCAGCTTAATCCACGGGCACCCTTCTTTCTTT.

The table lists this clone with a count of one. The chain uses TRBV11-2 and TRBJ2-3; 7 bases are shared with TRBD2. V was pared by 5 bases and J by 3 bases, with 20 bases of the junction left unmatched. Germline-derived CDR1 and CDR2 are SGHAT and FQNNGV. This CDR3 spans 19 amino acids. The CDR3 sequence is CASSARPRTSAGATDTQYF. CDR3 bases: TGTGCCAGCAGCGCCCGCCCCCGAACTAGCGCAGGAGCGACAGATACGCAGTATTTT.

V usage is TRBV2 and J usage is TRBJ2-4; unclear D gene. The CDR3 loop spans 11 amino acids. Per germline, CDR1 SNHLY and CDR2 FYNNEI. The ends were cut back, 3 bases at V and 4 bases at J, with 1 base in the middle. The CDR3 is CASSDKNIQYF. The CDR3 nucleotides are TGTGCCAGCAGTGATAAAAACATTCAGTACTTC. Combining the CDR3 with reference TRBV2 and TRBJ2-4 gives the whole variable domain EPEVTQTPSHQVTQMGQEVILRCVPISNHLYFYWYRQILGQKVEFLVSFYNNEISEKSEIFDDQFSVERPDGSNFTLKIRSTKLEDSAMYFCASSDKNIQYFGAGTRLSVL.

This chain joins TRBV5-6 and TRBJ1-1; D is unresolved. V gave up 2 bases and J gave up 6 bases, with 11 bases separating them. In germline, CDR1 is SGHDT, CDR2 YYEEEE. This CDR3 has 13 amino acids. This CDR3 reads CASSLRGGSEAFF. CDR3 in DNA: TGTGCCAGCAGCTTACGGGGAGGGTCTGAAGCTTTCTTT.

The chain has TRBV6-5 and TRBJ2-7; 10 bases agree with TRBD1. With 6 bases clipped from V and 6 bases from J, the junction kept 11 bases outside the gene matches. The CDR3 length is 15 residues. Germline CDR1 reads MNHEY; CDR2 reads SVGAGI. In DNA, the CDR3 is TGTGCCAGCAGGCCCGACAGGGGGCAGGGTAGCGAGCAGTACTTC. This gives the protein CASRPDRGQGSEQYF.

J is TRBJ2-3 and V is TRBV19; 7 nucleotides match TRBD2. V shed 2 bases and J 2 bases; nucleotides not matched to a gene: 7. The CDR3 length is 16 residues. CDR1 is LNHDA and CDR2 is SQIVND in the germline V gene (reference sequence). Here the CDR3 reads CASSIRPSGYTDTQYF. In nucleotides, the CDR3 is TGTGCCAGTAGTATAAGGCCTAGCGGATACACAGATACGCAGTATTTT.

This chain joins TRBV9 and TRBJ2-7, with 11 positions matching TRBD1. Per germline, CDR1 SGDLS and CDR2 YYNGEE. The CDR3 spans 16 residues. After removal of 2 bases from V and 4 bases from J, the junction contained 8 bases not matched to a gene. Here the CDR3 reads CASSVSDRGPSYEQYF. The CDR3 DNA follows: TGTGCCAGCAGCGTGTCGGACAGGGGGCCATCGTACGAGCAGTACTTC.

CDR3 region: CSAREADEQFF. The CDR3 bases are TGCAGTGCTAGAGAGGCGGATGAGCAGTTCTTC. The rearrangement links TRBV20-1 to TRBJ2-1; no reliable D call. V lost 0 bases to trimming and J lost 8 bases, with 5 bases between them. This CDR3 is 11 amino acids long. The germline V gene has CDR1 DFQATT and CDR2 SNEGSKA (reference sequence).

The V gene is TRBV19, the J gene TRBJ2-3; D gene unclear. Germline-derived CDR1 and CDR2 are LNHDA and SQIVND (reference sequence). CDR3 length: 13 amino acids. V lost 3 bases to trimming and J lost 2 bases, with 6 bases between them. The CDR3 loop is CASSIGITDTQYF. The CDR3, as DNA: TGTGCCAGTAGTATCGGTATCACAGATACGCAGTATTTT.

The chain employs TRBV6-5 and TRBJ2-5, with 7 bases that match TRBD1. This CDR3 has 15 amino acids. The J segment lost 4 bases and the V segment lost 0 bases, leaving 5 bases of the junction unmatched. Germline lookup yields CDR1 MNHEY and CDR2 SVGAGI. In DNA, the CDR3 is TGTGCCAGCAGTTACTCCGGACAGGCGGGAGAGACCCAGTACTTC. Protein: CASSYSGQAGETQYF.

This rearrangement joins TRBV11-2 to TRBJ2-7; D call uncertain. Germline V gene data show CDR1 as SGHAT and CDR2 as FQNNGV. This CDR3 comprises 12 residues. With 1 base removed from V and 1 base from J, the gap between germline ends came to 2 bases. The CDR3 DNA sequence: TGTGCCAGCAGCTTAGTTTCCTACGAGCAGTACTTC. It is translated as CASSLVSYEQYF.

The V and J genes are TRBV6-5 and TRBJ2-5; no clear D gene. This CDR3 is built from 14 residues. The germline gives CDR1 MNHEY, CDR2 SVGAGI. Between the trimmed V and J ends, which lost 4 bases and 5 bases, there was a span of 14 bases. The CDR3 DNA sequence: TGTGCCAGCAGTTCCGCGAGCGCCCGGGAGACCCAGTACTTC. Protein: CASSSASARETQYF.

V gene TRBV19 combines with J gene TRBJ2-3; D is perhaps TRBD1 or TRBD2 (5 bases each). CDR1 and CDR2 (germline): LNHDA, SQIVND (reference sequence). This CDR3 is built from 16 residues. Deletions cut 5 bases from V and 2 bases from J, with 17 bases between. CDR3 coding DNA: TGTGCCAGTAGTGTCACGGGGCGGGCTCCCACAGATACGCAGTATTTT. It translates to CASSVTGRAPTDTQYF.

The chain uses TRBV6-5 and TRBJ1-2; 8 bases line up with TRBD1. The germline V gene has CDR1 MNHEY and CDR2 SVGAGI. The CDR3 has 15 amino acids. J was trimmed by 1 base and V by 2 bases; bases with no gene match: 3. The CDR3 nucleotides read TGTGCCAGCAGTTACCGTGACAGGGGTAACTATGGCTACACCTTC. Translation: CASSYRDRGNYGYTF.

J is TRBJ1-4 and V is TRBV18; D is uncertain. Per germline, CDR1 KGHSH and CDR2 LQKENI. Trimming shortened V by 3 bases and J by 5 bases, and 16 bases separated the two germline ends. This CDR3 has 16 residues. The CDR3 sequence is CASSPSSFRPNEKLFF. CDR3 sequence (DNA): TGTGCCAGCTCACCGTCGTCCTTCAGACCCAATGAAAAACTGTTTTTT.

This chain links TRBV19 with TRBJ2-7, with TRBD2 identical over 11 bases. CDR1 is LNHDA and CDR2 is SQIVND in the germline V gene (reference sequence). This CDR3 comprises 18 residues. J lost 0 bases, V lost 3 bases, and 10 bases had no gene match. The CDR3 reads CASSMPGLAGGTSYEQYF. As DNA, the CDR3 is TGTGCCAGTAGTATGCCCGGGCTAGCGGGAGGTACCTCCTACGAGCAGTACTTC.

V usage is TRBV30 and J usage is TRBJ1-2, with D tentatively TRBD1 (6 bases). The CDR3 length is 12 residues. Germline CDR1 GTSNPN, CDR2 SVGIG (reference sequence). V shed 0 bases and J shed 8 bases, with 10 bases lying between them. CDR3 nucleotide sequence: TGTGCCTGGAGTGTAGAGGGGGGCGGCTACACCTTC. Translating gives CAWSVEGGGYTF.

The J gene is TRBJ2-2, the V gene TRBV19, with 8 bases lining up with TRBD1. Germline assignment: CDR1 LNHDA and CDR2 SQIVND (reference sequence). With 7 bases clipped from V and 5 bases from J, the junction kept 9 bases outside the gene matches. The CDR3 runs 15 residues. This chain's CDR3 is CASTPPGGYTGELFF. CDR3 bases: TGTGCCAGTACTCCACCAGGGGGCTATACCGGGGAGCTGTTTTTT.

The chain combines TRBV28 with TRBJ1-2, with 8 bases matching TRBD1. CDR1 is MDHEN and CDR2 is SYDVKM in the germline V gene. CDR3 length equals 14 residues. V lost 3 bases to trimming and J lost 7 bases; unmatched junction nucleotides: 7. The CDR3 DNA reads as TGTGCCAGCAGTTTCGGACAGGGTGAAGGTGGCTACACCTTC. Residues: CASSFGQGEGGYTF.

CDR3 region: CASSPPGGELLQAYF. CDR3 coding DNA: TGCGCCAGCAGCCCCCCGGGGGGAGAACTCCTCCAGGCGTACTTC. The rearrangement joins TRBV5-1 to TRBJ2-7, with 7 nucleotides matching TRBD2. CDR1 and CDR2 from the germline V gene are SGHRS and YFSETQ. The J segment lost 12 bases and the V segment lost 4 bases, leaving 19 bases of the junction unmatched. The CDR3 spans 15 residues. The whole variable domain, filled in from reference TRBV5-1 and TRBJ2-7, reads KAGVTQTPRYLIKTRGQQVTLSCSPISGHRSVSWYQQTPGQGLQFLFEYFSETQRNKGNFPGRFSGRQFSNSRSEMNVSTLELGDSALYLCASSPPGGELLQAYFGPGTRLTVT.

This CDR3 is CASSLRLGNSGVAKNIQYF. CDR3 coding DNA: TGTGCCAGCAGCTTGAGACTTGGGAATAGCGGGGTAGCCAAAAACATTCAGTACTTC. The chain recombines TRBV5-6 with TRBJ2-4, with 8 nucleotides matching TRBD2. Germline values: CDR1 SGHDT, CDR2 YYEEEE. V was clipped by 1 base and J by 0 bases; unmatched bases: 12. CDR3 length: 19 amino acids.

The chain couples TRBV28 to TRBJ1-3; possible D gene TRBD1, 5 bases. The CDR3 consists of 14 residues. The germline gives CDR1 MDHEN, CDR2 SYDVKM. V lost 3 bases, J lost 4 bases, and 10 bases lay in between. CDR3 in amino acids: CASSFPGWGNTIYF. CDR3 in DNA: TGTGCCAGCAGTTTCCCAGGGTGGGGAAACACCATATATTTT.